The entry that follows covers one T cell receptor beta chain sequence. This table comes from immunoSEQ multiplex PCR, and its TCRdb copy is limited to in-frame clones, with some not included. The table lists 45,000 to 55,000 clones, 75% to 90% of them singletons. The CDR3 is made up of 15 amino acids. J gave up 3 bases and V 1 base, and 5 bases lay outside the gene matches. Germline CDR1 and CDR2: GTSNPN and SVGIG (reference sequence). The source of the sample is a study of blood T cell repertoires in COVID-19. This sequence originates from a man aged 55 to 69 with active COVID-19. The sequenced material came from peripheral blood. The chain joins TRBV30 to TRBJ2-5; 10 nucleotides match TRBD2. CDR3 sequence reads: CAWSAGTSEEETQYF. In DNA form, the CDR3 reads TGTGCCTGGAGTGCCGGGACTAGCGAGGAAGAGACCCAGTACTTC. Full variable domain (missing parts from reference TRBV30 and TRBJ2-5): SQTIHQWPATLVQPVGSPLSLECTVEGTSNPNLYWYRQAAGRGLQLLFYSVGIGQISSEVPQNLSASRPQDRQFILSSKKLLLSDSGFYLCAWSAGTSEEETQYFGPGTRLLVL.